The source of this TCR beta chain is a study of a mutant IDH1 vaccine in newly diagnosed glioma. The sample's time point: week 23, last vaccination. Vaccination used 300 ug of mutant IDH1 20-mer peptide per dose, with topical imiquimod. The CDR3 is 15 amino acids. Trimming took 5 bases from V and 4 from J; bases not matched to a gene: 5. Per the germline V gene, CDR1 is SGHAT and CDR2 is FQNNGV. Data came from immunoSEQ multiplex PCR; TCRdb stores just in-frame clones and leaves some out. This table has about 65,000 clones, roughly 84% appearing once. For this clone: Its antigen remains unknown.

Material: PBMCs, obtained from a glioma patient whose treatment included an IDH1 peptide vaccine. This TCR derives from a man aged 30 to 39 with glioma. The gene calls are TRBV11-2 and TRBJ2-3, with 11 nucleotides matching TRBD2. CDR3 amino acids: CASSPGTSGSDTQYF. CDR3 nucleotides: TGTGCCAGCAGCCCCGGGACTAGCGGATCAGATACGCAGTATTTT.